A selection of T cell receptor beta chains follows, all from one sample in a study of blood T cell repertoires in COVID-19. Method: immunoSEQ multiplex PCR; TCRdb's copy keeps in-frame clones and lacks some. The table records around 100,000 clones, over 75% of them present only once. Sequences were obtained from peripheral blood. The receptors shown here come from a human donor in a cohort sampled during active COVID-19. Both conserved end residues are part of each CDR3. The order of the fields is V gene, CDR3 protein.

v_gene: TRBV11-1; CDR3aa: CASSQGRHSPLHF
v_gene: TRBV29-1; CDR3aa: CSVERSSGGNEQFF
v_gene: TRBV30; CDR3aa: CAWRGWRGEAFF
v_gene: TRBV15; CDR3aa: CATSRDLGTGNQPQHF
v_gene: TRBV7-3; CDR3aa: CASSPPGASGDTQYF
v_gene: TRBV3-1/TRBV3-2; CDR3aa: CASSQGSAVAEQFF
v_gene: TRBV18; CDR3aa: CASSRGTGNEKLFF
v_gene: TRBV11-2; CDR3aa: CASRSRAYNEQFF
v_gene: TRBV20-1; CDR3aa: CSASGRTSTDTQYF
v_gene: TRBV24-1; CDR3aa: CATSDPGTGGDTQYF
v_gene: TRBV27; CDR3aa: CASSPEDGIPEAFF
v_gene: TRBV18; CDR3aa: CASSPSLSDRGMYGYTF
v_gene: TRBV5-4; CDR3aa: CASSLVAGGGNEQYF
v_gene: TRBV29-1; CDR3aa: CSVGEEGLLAKNIQYF
v_gene: TRBV3-1/TRBV3-2; CDR3aa: CASSRGDTGGKLFF
v_gene: TRBV19; CDR3aa: CASRTETDTQYF
v_gene: TRBV28; CDR3aa: CASSLPGGADTQYF
v_gene: TRBV4-1; CDR3aa: CASSRIAGGPYEQYF
v_gene: TRBV28; CDR3aa: CASSSGTGKVYNEQFF
v_gene: TRBV27; CDR3aa: CASSSSTGGILYGYTF
v_gene: TRBV5-1; CDR3aa: CASSLDQGSGELFF
v_gene: TRBV30; CDR3aa: CAWSRDRGWDEQYF
v_gene: TRBV27; CDR3aa: CASSLGAGQRFYEQYF
v_gene: TRBV7-2; CDR3aa: CASRPDSGRAYEQYF
v_gene: TRBV10-3; CDR3aa: CAISEEARVEAFF
v_gene: TRBV9; CDR3aa: CASGAYTGELFF
v_gene: TRBV5-4; CDR3aa: CASSLDAGLNTGELFF
v_gene: TRBV7-9; CDR3aa: CASSAAVPGDYSGNTIYF
v_gene: TRBV11-1; CDR3aa: CASSFLTGSNTEAFF
v_gene: TRBV5-4; CDR3aa: CASSLAGGLGYNEQFF
v_gene: TRBV5-5; CDR3aa: CASSRRGGETQYF
v_gene: TRBV6-6; CDR3aa: CATSGGGNQPQHF
v_gene: TRBV5-1; CDR3aa: CASSPGDSYEQYF
v_gene: TRBV6-5; CDR3aa: CASSPGLVSYEQYF
v_gene: TRBV19; CDR3aa: CASSTDRDFSYEQYF
v_gene: TRBV3-1/TRBV3-2; CDR3aa: CASSQAGEGKPQHF
v_gene: TRBV29-1; CDR3aa: CSVEGLAGTTDTQYF
v_gene: TRBV7-9; CDR3aa: CASSREGDRRFYEQYF
v_gene: TRBV15; CDR3aa: CATSRVGAMDRGPEAFF
v_gene: TRBV28; CDR3aa: CASTEVRGKLFF
v_gene: TRBV19; CDR3aa: CASSPREAEAFF
v_gene: TRBV5-1; CDR3aa: CASSVRDRVSDTQYF